The rows below give T cell receptor beta chains drawn from one sample of a study of shared clonotypes between healthy human individuals. Clones were read by immunoSEQ multiplex PCR, and TCRdb kept only the in-frame ones, dropping some. The table records millions of clones, roughly nine tenths of them present only once. The sample comprised naive CD4+ T cells sorted from blood. The origin of the receptors is a man aged 18 to 30 in good health. The CDR3 runs from the conserved cysteine through the conserved F or W. Fields, in order: clone size, J gene, D gene, V gene, CDR3 length, CDR3 protein, CDR3 DNA. The D gene is left open where the match is weak. The size entry is marked missing in some rows and otherwise reads once, few, many or a size class.

>-|TRBJ1-2|-|TRBV18|13
CASSQQGDYGYTF
TGTGCCAGCTCACAACAGGGTGACTATGGCTACACCTTC
>-|TRBJ2-1|TRBD2|TRBV18|14
CASSKAGDGNEQFF
TGTGCCAGCTCAAAGGCGGGGGACGGCAATGAGCAGTTCTTC
>-|TRBJ1-4|-|TRBV6-6|13
CASSATGPEKLFF
TGTGCCAGCAGTGCAACAGGGCCCGAAAAACTGTTTTTT
>-|TRBJ2-7|-|TRBV2|11
CASSGSYEQYF
TGTGCCAGCAGTGGCTCCTACGAGCAGTACTTC
>-|TRBJ2-3|-|TRBV27|15
CASSLGGGTTDTQYF
TGTGCCAGCAGTTTAGGTGGGGGCACCACAGATACGCAGTATTTT
>-|TRBJ1-2|-|TRBV7-2|12
CASSSMGSGYTF
TGTGCCAGCAGCTCCATGGGGTCTGGCTACACCTTC
>-|TRBJ2-3|-|TRBV7-8|11
CASSRSDTQYF
TGTGCCAGCAGCCGTTCAGATACGCAGTATTTT
>-|TRBJ2-7|TRBD1|TRBV11-2|14
CASSFWTGSYEQYF
TGTGCCAGCAGCTTCTGGACAGGTTCCTACGAGCAGTACTTC
>-|TRBJ2-5|TRBD2|TRBV6-6|14
CASSFPAGGETQYF
TGTGCCAGCAGCTTCCCGGCGGGGGGGGAGACCCAGTACTTC
>-|TRBJ1-5|TRBD1|TRBV19|14
CASSDRGSNQPQHF
TGTGCCAGTTCTGACAGGGGAAGTAATCAGCCCCAGCATTTT
>-|TRBJ2-7|TRBD1|TRBV6-4|13
CASSIDRGSEQYF
TGTGCCAGCAGTATCGACAGGGGCTCCGAGCAGTACTTC
>few|TRBJ1-1|-|TRBV30|11
CACASDTEAFF
TGTGCCTGCGCCTCGGACACTGAAGCTTTCTTT
>-|TRBJ2-3|-|TRBV5-4|14
CASSFYASTDTQYF
TGTGCCAGCAGCTTTTACGCTTCCACAGATACGCAGTATTTT
>-|TRBJ1-2|TRBD1|TRBV6-4|14
CASITTGLADGYTF
TGTGCCAGCATCACGACAGGGCTCGCCGATGGCTACACCTTC
>-|TRBJ1-2|TRBD1|TRBV5-1|14
CASRRGQGVEGYTF
TGCGCCAGCAGACGAGGACAGGGGGTAGAAGGCTACACCTTC
>-|TRBJ2-1|-|TRBV5-4|15
CASSLLGSSYNEQFF
TGTGCCAGCAGCTTGCTGGGCAGCTCCTACAATGAGCAGTTCTTC
>-|TRBJ1-2|-|TRBV10-3|13
CAITQGTTDGYTF
TGTGCCATCACCCAGGGGACAACCGATGGCTACACCTTC
>-|TRBJ2-5|-|TRBV19|16
CASSMGQGARQETQYF
TGTGCCAGTAGTATGGGGCAAGGGGCGAGACAAGAGACCCAGTACTTC
>once|TRBJ2-2|TRBD1|TRBV13|14
CASSLDRGTGELFF
TGTGCCAGCAGCTTGGACAGGGGGACCGGGGAGCTGTTTTTT
>few|TRBJ1-2|-|TRBV19|15
CASTRRQERQYGYTF
TGTGCCAGTACTAGGAGACAGGAACGACAGTATGGCTACACCTTC
>-|TRBJ1-5|-|TRBV28|16
CASSPQSLRANQPQHF
TGTGCCAGCAGTCCCCAGTCTCTCCGGGCAAATCAGCCCCAGCATTTT
>-|TRBJ2-3|TRBD2|TRBV11-3|15
CASSPGLAASDTQYF
TGTGCCAGCAGCCCTGGCCTAGCGGCCTCAGATACGCAGTATTTT